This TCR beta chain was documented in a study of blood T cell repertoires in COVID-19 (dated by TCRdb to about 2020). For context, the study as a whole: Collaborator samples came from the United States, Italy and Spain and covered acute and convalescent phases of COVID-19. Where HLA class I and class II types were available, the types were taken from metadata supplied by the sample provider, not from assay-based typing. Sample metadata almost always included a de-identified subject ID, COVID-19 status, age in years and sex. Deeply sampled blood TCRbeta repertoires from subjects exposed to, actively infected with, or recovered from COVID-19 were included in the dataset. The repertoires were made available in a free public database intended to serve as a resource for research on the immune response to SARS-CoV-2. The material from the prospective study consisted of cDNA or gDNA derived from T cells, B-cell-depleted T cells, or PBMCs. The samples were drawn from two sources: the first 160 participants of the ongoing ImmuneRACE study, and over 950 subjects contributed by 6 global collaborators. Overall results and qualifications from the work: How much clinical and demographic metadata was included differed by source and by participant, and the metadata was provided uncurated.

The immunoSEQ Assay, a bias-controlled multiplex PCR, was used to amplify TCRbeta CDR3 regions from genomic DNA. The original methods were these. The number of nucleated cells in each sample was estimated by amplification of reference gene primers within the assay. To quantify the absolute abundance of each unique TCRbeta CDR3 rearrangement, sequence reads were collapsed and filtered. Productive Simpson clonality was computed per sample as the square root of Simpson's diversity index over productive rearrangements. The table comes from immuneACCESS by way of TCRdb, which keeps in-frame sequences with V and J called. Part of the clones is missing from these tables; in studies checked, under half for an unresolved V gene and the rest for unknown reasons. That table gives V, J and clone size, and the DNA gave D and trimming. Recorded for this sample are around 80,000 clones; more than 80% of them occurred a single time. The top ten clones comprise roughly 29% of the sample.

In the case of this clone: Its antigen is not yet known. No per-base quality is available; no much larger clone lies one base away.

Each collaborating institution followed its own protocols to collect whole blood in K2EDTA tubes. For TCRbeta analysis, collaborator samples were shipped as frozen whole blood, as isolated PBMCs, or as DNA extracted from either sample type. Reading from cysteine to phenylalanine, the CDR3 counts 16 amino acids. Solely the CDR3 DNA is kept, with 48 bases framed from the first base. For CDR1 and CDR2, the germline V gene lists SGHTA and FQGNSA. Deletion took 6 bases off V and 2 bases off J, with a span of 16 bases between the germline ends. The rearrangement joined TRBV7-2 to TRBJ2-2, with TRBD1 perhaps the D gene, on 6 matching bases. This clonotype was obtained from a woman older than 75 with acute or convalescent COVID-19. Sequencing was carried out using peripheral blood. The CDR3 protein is CASRDPGTKNTGELFF. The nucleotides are TGTGCCAGCAGAGACCCCGGGACAAAAAACACCGGGGAGCTGTTTTTT.